This T cell receptor (beta chain) stems from a study of blood T cell repertoires in COVID-19. Across the whole study: Samples came from the United States, Italy and Spain, spanning acute and convalescent COVID-19. From T cells, B-cell-depleted T cells, or PBMCs came the material, which was cDNA or gDNA.

Remarks on this clone: Mismatch with germline at one junction end may stem from a read error.

Germline CDR1 reads LGHDT; CDR2 reads YNNKEL (reference sequence). CDR3 length: 14 amino acids. As originally analysed: Amplification from reference gene primers served as the basis for estimated nucleated cell counts. Only in-frame clones appear in the TCRdb table, and some are missing; sequencing was by immunoSEQ multiplex PCR. D and trimming were read from the DNA, whereas the V and J calls and clone size are those reported in that table. There are a few hundred thousand clones in the sample; 88% occur only once, and 10% to 15% lies in the top ten. A Seattle source enrolled patients during active infection and followed them longitudinally.

The clonotype comes from a woman between 50 and 59 years old with COVID-19, enrolled during active disease. This chain joins TRBV3-1 (or the pseudogene TRBV3-2) and TRBJ2-1; perhaps TRBD1 as D (6 bases). Sequenced: peripheral blood. CDR3 sequence reads: CASSQDAQGPPEVF. CDR3 sequence (DNA): TGTGCCAGCAGCCAAGACGCTCAGGGGCCCCCTGAAGTCTTC.